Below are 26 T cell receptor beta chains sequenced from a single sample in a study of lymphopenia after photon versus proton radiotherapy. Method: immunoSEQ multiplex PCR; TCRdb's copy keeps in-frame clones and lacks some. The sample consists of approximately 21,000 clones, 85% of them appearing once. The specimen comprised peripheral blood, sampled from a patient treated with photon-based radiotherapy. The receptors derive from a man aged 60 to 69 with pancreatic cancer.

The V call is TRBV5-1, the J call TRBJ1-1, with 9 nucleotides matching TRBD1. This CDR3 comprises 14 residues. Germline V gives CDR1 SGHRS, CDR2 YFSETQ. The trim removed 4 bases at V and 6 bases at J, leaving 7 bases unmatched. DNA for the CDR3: TGCGCCAGCAGCATCGGGACAGGGTGGTCTGAAGCTTTCTTT. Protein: CASSIGTGWSEAFF.

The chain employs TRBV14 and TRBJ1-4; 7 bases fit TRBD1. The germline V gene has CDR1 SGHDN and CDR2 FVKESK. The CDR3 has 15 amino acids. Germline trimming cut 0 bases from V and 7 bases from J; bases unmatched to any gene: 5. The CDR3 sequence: CASSQDYRGAEKLFF. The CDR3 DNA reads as TGTGCCAGCAGCCAAGATTACAGGGGAGCTGAAAAACTGTTTTTT.

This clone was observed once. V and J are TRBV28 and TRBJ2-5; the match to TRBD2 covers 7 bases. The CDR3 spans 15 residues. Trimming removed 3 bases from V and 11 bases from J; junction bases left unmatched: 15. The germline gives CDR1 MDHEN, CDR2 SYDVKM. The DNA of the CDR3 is TGTGCCAGCAGTTTCGGGACTTACGGTTCGCGGGAGCAGTACTTC. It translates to CASSFGTYGSREQYF. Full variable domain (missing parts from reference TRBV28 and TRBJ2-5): DVKVTQSSRYLVKRTGEKVFLECVQDMDHENMFWYRQDPGLGLRLIYFSYDVKMKEKGDIPEGYSVSREKKERFSLILESASTNQTSMYLCASSFGTYGSREQYFGPGTRLLVL.

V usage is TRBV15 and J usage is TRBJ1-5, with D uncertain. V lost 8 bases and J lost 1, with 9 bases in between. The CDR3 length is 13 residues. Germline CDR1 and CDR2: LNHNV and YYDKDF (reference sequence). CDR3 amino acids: CATRGGSNQPQHF. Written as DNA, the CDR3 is TGTGCCACCCGGGGAGGAAGCAATCAGCCCCAGCATTTT.

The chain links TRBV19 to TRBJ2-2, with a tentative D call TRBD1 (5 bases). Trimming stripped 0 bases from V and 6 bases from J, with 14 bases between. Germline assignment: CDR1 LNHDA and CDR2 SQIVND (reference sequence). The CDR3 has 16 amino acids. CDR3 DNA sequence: TGTGCCAGTAGTATAGATGCCCCCAGGGTGGCCGGGGAGCTGTTTTTT. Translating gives CASSIDAPRVAGELFF. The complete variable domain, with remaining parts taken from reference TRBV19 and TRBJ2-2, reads DGGITQSPKYLFRKEGQNVTLSCEQNLNHDAMYWYRQDPGQGLRLIYYSQIVNDFQKGDIAEGYSVSREKKESFPLTVTSAQKNPTAFYLCASSIDAPRVAGELFFGEGSRLTVL.

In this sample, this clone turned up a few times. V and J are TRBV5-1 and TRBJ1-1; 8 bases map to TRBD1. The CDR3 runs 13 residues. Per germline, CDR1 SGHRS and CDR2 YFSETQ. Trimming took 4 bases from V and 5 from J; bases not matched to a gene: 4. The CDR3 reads CASSVTGGTEAFF. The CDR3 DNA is TGCGCCAGCAGCGTTACAGGGGGGACTGAAGCTTTCTTT.

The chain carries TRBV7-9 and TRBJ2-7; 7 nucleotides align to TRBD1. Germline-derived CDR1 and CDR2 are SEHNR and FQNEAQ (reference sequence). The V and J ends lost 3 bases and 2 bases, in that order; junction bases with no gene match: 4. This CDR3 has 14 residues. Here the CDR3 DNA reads TGTGCCAGCAGCTTGACAGGGACCCCCTACGAGCAGTACTTC. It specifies CASSLTGTPYEQYF.

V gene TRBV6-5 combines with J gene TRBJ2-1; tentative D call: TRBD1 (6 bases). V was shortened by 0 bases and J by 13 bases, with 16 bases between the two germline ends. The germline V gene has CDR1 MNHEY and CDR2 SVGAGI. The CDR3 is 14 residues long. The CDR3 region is CASSYSPGQKKQFF. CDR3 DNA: TGTGCCAGCAGTTACTCCCCAGGACAGAAAAAACAGTTCTTC.

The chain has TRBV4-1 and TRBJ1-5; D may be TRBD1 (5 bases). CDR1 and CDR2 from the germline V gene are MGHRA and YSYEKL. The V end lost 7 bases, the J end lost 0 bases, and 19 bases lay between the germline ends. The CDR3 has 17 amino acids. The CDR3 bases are TGCGCCAGCACTCGGCGCTGGGGGGTTGATAGCAATCAGCCCCAGCATTTT. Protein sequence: CASTRRWGVDSNQPQHF.

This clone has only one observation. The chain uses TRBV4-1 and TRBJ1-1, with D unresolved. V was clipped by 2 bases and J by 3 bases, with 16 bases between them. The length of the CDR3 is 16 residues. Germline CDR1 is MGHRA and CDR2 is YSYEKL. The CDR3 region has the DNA TGCGCCAGCAGCCAACCCCTCGTCAAAAACGACACTGAAGCTTTCTTT. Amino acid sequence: CASSQPLVKNDTEAFF.

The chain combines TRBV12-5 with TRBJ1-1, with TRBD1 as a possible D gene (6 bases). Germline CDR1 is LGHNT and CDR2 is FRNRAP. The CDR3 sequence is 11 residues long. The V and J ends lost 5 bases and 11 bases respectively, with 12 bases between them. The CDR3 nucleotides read TGTGCTAGTGGTCCTAAGGGGGGCGCTTTCTTT. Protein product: CASGPKGGAFF.

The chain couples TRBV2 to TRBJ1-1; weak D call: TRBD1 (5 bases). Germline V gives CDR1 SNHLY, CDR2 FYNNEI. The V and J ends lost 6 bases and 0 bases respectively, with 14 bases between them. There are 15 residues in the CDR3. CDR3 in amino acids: CASRVSGRLNTEAFF. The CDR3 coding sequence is TGTGCCAGCAGGGTCTCGGGACGCCTGAACACTGAAGCTTTCTTT.

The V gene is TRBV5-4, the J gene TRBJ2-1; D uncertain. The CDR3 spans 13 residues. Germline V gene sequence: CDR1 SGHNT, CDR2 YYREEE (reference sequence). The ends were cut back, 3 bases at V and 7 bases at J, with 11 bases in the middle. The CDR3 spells CASSSTIMNEQFF. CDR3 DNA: TGTGCCAGCAGCTCAACTATAATGAATGAGCAGTTCTTC.

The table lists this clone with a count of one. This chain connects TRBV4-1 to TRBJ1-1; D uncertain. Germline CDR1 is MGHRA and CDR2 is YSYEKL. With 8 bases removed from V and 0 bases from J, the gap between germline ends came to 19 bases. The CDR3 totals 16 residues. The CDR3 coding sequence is TGCGCCAGCGATAGCGGACGTCTAACCTTGAACACTGAAGCTTTCTTT. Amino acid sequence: CASDSGRLTLNTEAFF.

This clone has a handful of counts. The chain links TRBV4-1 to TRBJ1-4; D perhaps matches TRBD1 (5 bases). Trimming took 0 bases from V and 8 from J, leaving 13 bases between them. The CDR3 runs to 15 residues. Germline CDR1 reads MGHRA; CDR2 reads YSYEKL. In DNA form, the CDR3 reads TGCGCCAGCAGCCAAGAATACGGTAGGGACGAAAAACTGTTTTTT. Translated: CASSQEYGRDEKLFF.

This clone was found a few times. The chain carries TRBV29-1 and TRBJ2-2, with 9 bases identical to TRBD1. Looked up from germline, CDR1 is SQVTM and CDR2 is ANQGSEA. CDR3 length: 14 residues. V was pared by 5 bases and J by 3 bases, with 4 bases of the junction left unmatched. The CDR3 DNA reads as TGCAGCGTTTCTAGGACAGGGGACACCGGGGAGCTGTTTTTT. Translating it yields CSVSRTGDTGELFF.

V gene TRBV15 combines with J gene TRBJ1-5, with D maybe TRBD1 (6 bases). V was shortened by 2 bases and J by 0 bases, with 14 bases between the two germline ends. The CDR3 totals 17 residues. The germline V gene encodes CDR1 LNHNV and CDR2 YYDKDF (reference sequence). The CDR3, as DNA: TGTGCCACCAGCAGAACCGGAGGGACACGTAGCAATCAGCCCCAGCATTTT. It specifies CATSRTGGTRSNQPQHF.

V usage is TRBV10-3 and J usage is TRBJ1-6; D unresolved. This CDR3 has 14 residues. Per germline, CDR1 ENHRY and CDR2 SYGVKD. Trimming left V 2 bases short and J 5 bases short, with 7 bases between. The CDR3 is CAISENSNNSPLHF. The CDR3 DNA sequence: TGTGCCATCAGTGAGAACAGTAATAATTCACCCCTCCACTTT.

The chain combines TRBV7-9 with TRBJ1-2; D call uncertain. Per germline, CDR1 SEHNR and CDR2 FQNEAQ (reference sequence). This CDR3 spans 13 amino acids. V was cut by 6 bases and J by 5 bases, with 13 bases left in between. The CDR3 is CASSYSDGYGYTF. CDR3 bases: TGTGCCAGCAGTTACTCAGACGGATATGGCTACACCTTC.

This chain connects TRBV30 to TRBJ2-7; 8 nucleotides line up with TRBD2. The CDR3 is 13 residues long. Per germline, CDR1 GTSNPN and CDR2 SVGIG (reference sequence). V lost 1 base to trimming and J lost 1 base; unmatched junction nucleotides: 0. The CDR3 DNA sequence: TGTGCCTGGAGTGGCGGGGGGTCCTACGAGCAGTACTTC. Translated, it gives CAWSGGGSYEQYF.

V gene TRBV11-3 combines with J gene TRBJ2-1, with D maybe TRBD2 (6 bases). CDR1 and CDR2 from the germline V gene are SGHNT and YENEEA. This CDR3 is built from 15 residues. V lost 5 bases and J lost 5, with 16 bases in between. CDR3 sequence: CASSRGGTPDNEQFF. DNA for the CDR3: TGTGCCAGCAGCCGGGGCGGGACCCCTGACAATGAGCAGTTCTTC.

The CDR3 bases are TGCGCCAGCAGCTTACTAGCGGGGGGGCTTAGCGATGAGCAGTTCTTC. Its translation: CASSLLAGGLSDEQFF. V gene TRBV5-1 combines with J gene TRBJ2-1; 13 nucleotides agree with TRBD2. The CDR3 has 16 residues. V was pared by 2 bases and J by 8 bases, with 7 bases of the junction left unmatched. Germline CDR1 SGHRS, CDR2 YFSETQ.

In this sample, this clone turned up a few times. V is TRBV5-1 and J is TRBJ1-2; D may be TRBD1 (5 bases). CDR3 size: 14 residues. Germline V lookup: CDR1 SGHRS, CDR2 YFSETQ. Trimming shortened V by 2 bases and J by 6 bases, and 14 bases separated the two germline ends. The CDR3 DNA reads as TGCGCCAGCAGCTTTGAGGGGCAACCTAATGGCTACACCTTC. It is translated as CASSFEGQPNGYTF.

CDR3 residues: CASSLTPGGYTIYF. CDR3 coding DNA: TGCGCCAGCAGCTTGACCCCAGGAGGTTACACCATATATTTT. The chain links TRBV5-1 to TRBJ1-3, with D uncertain. The length of the CDR3 is 14 residues. Germline assignment: CDR1 SGHRS and CDR2 YFSETQ. Deletions cut 1 base from V and 8 bases from J, with 13 bases between.

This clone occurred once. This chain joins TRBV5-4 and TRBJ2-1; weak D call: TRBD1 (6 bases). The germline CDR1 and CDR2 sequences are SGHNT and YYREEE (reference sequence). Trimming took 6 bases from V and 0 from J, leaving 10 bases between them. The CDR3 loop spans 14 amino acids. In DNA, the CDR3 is TGTGCCAGCACCCCGGACAGCTCCTACAATGAGCAGTTCTTC. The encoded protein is CASTPDSSYNEQFF.

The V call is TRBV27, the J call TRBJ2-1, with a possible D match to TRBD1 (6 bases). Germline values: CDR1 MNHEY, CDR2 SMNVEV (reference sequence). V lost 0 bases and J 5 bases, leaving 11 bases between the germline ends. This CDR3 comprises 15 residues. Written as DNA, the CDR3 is TGTGCCAGCAGTTTATCCGGACAGCGGCACAATGAGCAGTTCTTC. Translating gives CASSLSGQRHNEQFF.